This T cell receptor beta chain originates from a study of T cells in Graves' hyperthyroidism and ophthalmopathy. With V trimmed by 4 bases and J by 3 bases, 13 bases remained unmatched. This CDR3 contains 18 residues. Germline assignment: CDR1 MNHEY and CDR2 SMNVEV (reference sequence). Amplified TCR beta CDR3 regions derived from RNA transcripts. The HTBI primer set drove a first-round RT-PCR of the TCR CDR3. TCRdb reanalysed the multiplex PCR reads using MiXCR and keeps one entry per CDR3 protein. The data contain 550,000 to 650,000 distinct CDR3 sequences, around 13% of them seen just once; the ten biggest clones take up 5.5% to 7.5%.

What was sequenced was blood. This chain connects TRBV27 to TRBJ2-3; 10 bases line up with TRBD2. This clonotype was sampled from a woman aged 30 to 39 with Graves' hyperthyroidism that later progressed to Graves' ophthalmopathy. The CDR3 region has the DNA TGTGCCAGCAGTTACCTCGGGGCTAGCGGGAGATCAACAGATACGCAGTATTTT. Amino acid sequence: CASSYLGASGRSTDTQYF.